The rows below give T cell receptor beta chains drawn from one sample of a study of blood T cells in healthy people across ages. MiXCR, run by TCRdb on the 5' RACE reads, gives a single entry per CDR3 protein. Of about 940,000 distinct CDR3 sequences listed, roughly 52% are singletons. Input material: blood. Receptors were obtained from a man aged 30-40 years in good health. CDR3s include the opening cysteine and the closing phenylalanine or tryptophan. The D gene is left open where the match is weak. A clone size is listed for some rows: how often the clone was seen (once, few, many), or a class if it is expanded.

>TRBV7-6|TRBJ2-5|NA|NA
TGTGCCAGCAGTCCTATCCAAAAGGATGAGCAGTACTTC
CASSPIQKDEQYF
>TRBV7-9|TRBJ1-5|NA|NA
TGTGCCAGCAGCTCCGGTGTAGCGGCTAAGCCCCAGCATTTT
CASSSGVAAKPQHF
>TRBV6-1|TRBJ2-3|NA|NA
TGTGCCAGCAGTGGCCGGGACACTTCTAGCGCAGATACGCAGTATTTT
CASSGRDTSSADTQYF
>TRBV4-3|TRBJ2-1|NA|once
TGCGCCAGCAGCCAAGATAGCCGGCTAAGAAGCAATGAGCAGTTCTTC
CASSQDSRLRSNEQFF
>TRBV29-1|TRBJ2-2|NA|few
TGCAGCGTTGCTGGCTACACCGGGGAGCTGTTTTTT
CSVAGYTGELFF
>TRBV12-5|TRBJ2-5|TRBD2|NA
TGTGCTAGTGGCCTCGAGCGGGGTAACAATGAGCAGTACTTC
CASGLERGNNEQYF
>TRBV19|TRBJ2-7|TRBD1|NA
TGTGCCAGTAGTATCGTTGGGGACAGGGCTTACGAGCAGTACTTC
CASSIVGDRAYEQYF
>TRBV6-5|TRBJ2-7|TRBD1|NA
TGTGCCAGCAGTTCAGATGGACAGGGGGTTACCTACGAGCAGTACTTC
CASSSDGQGVTYEQYF
>TRBV20-1|TRBJ1-1|TRBD1|NA
TGCAGTGCTAGATCCCAGACAGGGATGAACACTGAAGCTTTCTTT
CSARSQTGMNTEAFF
>TRBV4-2|TRBJ2-7|NA|NA
TGTGCCAGCAGCCAGGCGACTAGAGGATCCTACGAGCAGTACTTC
CASSQATRGSYEQYF
>TRBV30|TRBJ1-2|TRBD1|NA
TGTGCCTGGAGTACGACAGGGGTTGGGAGTAGTGGCTACACCTTC
CAWSTTGVGSSGYTF
>TRBV7-9|TRBJ2-1|NA|NA
TGTGCCAGCAGACCCCTCGGGGGAAGCTCCTACAGTGAGCAGTTCTTC
CASRPLGGSSYSEQFF
>TRBV6-1|TRBJ1-2|TRBD1|NA
TGTGCCAGCAGTACCCCGGACAGGGGGAGCTATGGCTACACCTTC
CASSTPDRGSYGYTF
>TRBV10-3|TRBJ2-7|NA|NA
TGTGCCATCACTCCCTCGACGGGGTCCTACGAGCAGTACTTC
CAITPSTGSYEQYF
>TRBV7-2|TRBJ2-7|NA|NA
TGTGCCAGCAGCTCCCAGGGATCAAACTACGAGCAGTACTTC
CASSSQGSNYEQYF
>TRBV6-5|TRBJ2-3|TRBD2|few
TGTGCCAGCAGACGGGACTACACAGATACGCAGTATTTT
CASRRDYTDTQYF
>TRBV7-9|TRBJ2-1|NA|few
TGTGCCAGCAGCAGAAAGGTTAGCGGACAGAGCTCCTACAATGAGCAGTTCTTC
CASSRKVSGQSSYNEQFF
>TRBV9|TRBJ2-3|NA|NA
TGTGCCAGCAGCGTAGCTAGCTCGGCAGATACGCAGTATTTT
CASSVASSADTQYF
>TRBV11-1|TRBJ2-3|NA|few
TGTGCCAGCAGCAACAAGGCCCTCTCCACAGATACGCAGTATTTT
CASSNKALSTDTQYF
>TRBV7-2|TRBJ2-1|TRBD2|NA
TGTGCCAGCAGCTTAGCCCTAGCGGGGGCTGGGGATGAGCAGTTCTTC
CASSLALAGAGDEQFF
>TRBV29-1|TRBJ2-7|NA|few
TGCAGCGGTGATCTCGGCTACGAGCAGTACTTC
CSGDLGYEQYF
>TRBV7-9|TRBJ2-3|NA|NA
TGTGCCAGCAGCTGGGCAGGGGAAAACACAGATACGCAGTATTTT
CASSWAGENTDTQYF
>TRBV9|TRBJ2-5|TRBD1|many
TGTGCCAGCAGCGTGGGACAGGGCCAAGAGACCCAGTACTTC
CASSVGQGQETQYF
>TRBV10-3|TRBJ1-1|NA|NA
TGTGCCATCAGTGCTGGGGAAACTGAAGCTTTCTTT
CAISAGETEAFF
>TRBV14|TRBJ1-2|NA|NA
TGTGCCAGCAGCCAAACCGACAGAACGACCTATGGCTACACCTTC
CASSQTDRTTYGYTF
>TRBV7-9|TRBJ2-7|NA|NA
TGTGCCAGCAGCCCCCCCAAGACCAGAATTGCGACAGTCCTTTCCTACGAGCAGTACTTC
CASSPPKTRIATVLSYEQYF
>TRBV9|TRBJ2-7|NA|many
TGTGCCAGCAGCGCATCCTCTGGCGGGGTCTACGAGCAGTACTTC
CASSASSGGVYEQYF
>TRBV12-3/TRBV12-4|TRBJ2-7|TRBD2|few
TGTGCCAGCAGTCGCCAGGCTAGCGGGCCCTACGAGCAGTACTTC
CASSRQASGPYEQYF
>TRBV20-1|TRBJ2-6|NA|few
TGCAGTGCCGTATTCTCTGGGGCCAACGTCCTGACTTTC
CSAVFSGANVLTF
>TRBV7-8|TRBJ2-5|NA|NA
TGTGCCAGCAGTCCTAGCGGCCGGGACAACCAAGAGACCCAGTACTTC
CASSPSGRDNQETQYF
>TRBV12-3/TRBV12-4|TRBJ1-2|NA|many
TGTGCCAGCAGTTCGGGTGGGGGCTACACCTTC
CASSSGGGYTF
>TRBV7-9|TRBJ2-7|NA|NA
TGTGCCAGCAGCAAAGGGGGGGCGAGTTTCTACGAGCAGTACTTC
CASSKGGASFYEQYF
>TRBV10-3|TRBJ2-3|TRBD2|NA
TGTGCCATCAAACTTAGCGGGGGAACGCAGTATTTT
CAIKLSGGTQYF